The 20 T cell receptor beta chains reported below all come from one sample, sequenced in a study of cytomegalovirus exposure and HLA in healthy donors. PCR amplification relied on 60 Vbeta primers (plus 13 Jbeta primers). This table comes from immunoSEQ multiplex PCR, and its TCRdb copy is limited to in-frame clones, with some not included. Of some 150,000 clones in the sample, 75% to 85% were seen once. The sequencing sample was made of PBMCs. These receptors were obtained from a man aged 50 to 59 in good health and CMV-seropositive.

This clone has more than one count but fewer than ten. The chain employs TRBV5-1 and TRBJ2-1, with D possibly being TRBD2 (6 bases). Between the trimmed V and J ends, which lost 3 bases and 0 bases, there was a span of 16 bases. The germline V gene has CDR1 SGHRS and CDR2 YFSETQ. There are 17 residues in the CDR3. The CDR3 loop reads CASSYQPLASSYNEQFF. In DNA form, the CDR3 reads TGCGCCAGCAGCTATCAACCCCTAGCGAGCTCCTACAATGAGCAGTTCTTC.

This chain uses TRBV30 with TRBJ2-3; TRBD2 might be the D (6 bases). The CDR3 totals 15 residues. Trimming pared 0 bases from V and 6 bases from J, leaving 16 bases between. Germline V CDR1 and CDR2: GTSNPN, SVGIG (reference sequence). The CDR3 region is CAWSVRSAGSDTQYF. In nucleotides, the CDR3 is TGTGCCTGGAGTGTACGATCGGCGGGATCGGATACGCAGTATTTT.

The chain links TRBV7-2 to TRBJ1-6, with a possible D match to TRBD1 (6 bases). V shed 5 bases and J shed 7 bases, with 12 bases lying between them. The CDR3 is made up of 14 amino acids. Germline loops: CDR1 SGHTA, CDR2 FQGNSA. This CDR3 reads CASSLTGMNSPLHF. DNA for the CDR3: TGTGCCAGCAGCCTGACAGGAATGAATTCACCCCTCCACTTT.

The gene calls are TRBV7-9 and TRBJ2-7; the D is unclear. With 4 bases removed from V and 6 bases from J, the gap between germline ends came to 10 bases. The CDR3 loop spans 12 amino acids. The germline V gene has CDR1 SEHNR and CDR2 FQNEAQ (reference sequence). CDR3 nucleotide sequence: TGTGCCAGCAGCTCCCTGGTCAGCGAGCAGTACTTC. Translated, it gives CASSSLVSEQYF. The full variable domain, with the rest looked up from reference TRBV7-9 and TRBJ2-7, is DTGVSQNPRHKITKRGQNVTFRCDPISEHNRLYWYRQTLGQGPEFLTYFQNEAQLEKSRLLSDRFSAERPKGSFSTLEIQRTEQGDSAMYLCASSSLVSEQYFGPGTRLTVT.

The V and J genes are TRBV6-5 and TRBJ2-1, with 7 bases identical to TRBD1. Germline V CDR1 and CDR2: MNHEY, SVGAGI. The ends lost 5 bases at V and 9 bases at J; junction bases unmatched: 13. This CDR3 comprises 15 residues. CDR3 protein: CASSLVGQVFGEQFF. The CDR3 DNA sequence: TGTGCCAGCAGTCTAGTAGGACAGGTGTTCGGTGAGCAGTTCTTC.

There are a few counts of this clone. This chain joins TRBV28 and TRBJ2-1, with 7 bases fitting TRBD1. CDR1 and CDR2 from the germline V gene are MDHEN and SYDVKM. The CDR3 extends over 20 amino acids. With V trimmed by 1 base and J by 0 bases, 15 bases remained unmatched. CDR3 region: CASSLYSRRRAGGSYNEQFF. In DNA, the CDR3 is TGTGCCAGCAGTTTATACTCCCGACGCAGGGCAGGGGGCTCCTACAATGAGCAGTTCTTC. The whole variable domain, remainder taken from reference TRBV28 and TRBJ2-1, is DVKVTQSSRYLVKRTGEKVFLECVQDMDHENMFWYRQDPGLGLRLIYFSYDVKMKEKGDIPEGYSVSREKKERFSLILESASTNQTSMYLCASSLYSRRRAGGSYNEQFFGPGTRLTVL.

V is TRBV11-2 and J is TRBJ1-4; a possible D gene is TRBD1 (5 bases). Trimming removed 5 bases at V and 6 bases at J, with 13 bases between. The CDR3 is made up of 14 amino acids. The germline CDR1 and CDR2 sequences are SGHAT and FQNNGV. The CDR3 loop reads CASSPWGDDEKLFF. The CDR3 DNA reads TGTGCCAGCAGCCCCTGGGGGGACGATGAAAAACTGTTTTTT. The full variable domain, its missing parts supplied by reference TRBV11-2 and TRBJ1-4, is EAGVAQSPRYKIIEKRQSVAFWCNPISGHATLYWYQQILGQGPKLLIQFQNNGVVDDSQLPKDRFSAERLKGVDSTLKIQPAKLEDSAVYLCASSPWGDDEKLFFGSGTQLSVL.

The V gene is TRBV6-5, the J gene TRBJ1-2; the D is unclear. CDR1 and CDR2 from the germline V gene are MNHEY and SVGAGI. CDR3 size: 14 residues. The V end was cut by 8 bases, the J end by 1 base, with 14 bases between. This chain's CDR3 is CASRMGRNNYGYTF. The CDR3 coding sequence is TGTGCCAGCCGCATGGGCAGGAATAACTATGGCTACACCTTC.

The chain combines TRBV27 with TRBJ2-1; 7 bases align to TRBD2. Germline loops: CDR1 MNHEY, CDR2 SMNVEV (reference sequence). The junction had 6 bases not matched to a gene; V was cut back by 4 bases and J by 3 bases. This CDR3 is built from 15 residues. CDR3 residues: CASSSWLADYNEQFF. The CDR3 DNA reads as TGTGCCAGCAGTTCCTGGCTAGCGGACTACAATGAGCAGTTCTTC.

This clone has a handful of counts. The rearrangement uses TRBV29-1 and TRBJ2-2, with TRBD1 matching 8 bases. Unmatched junction bases numbered 6, after V lost 4 bases and J lost 5 bases. Germline V gives CDR1 SQVTM, CDR2 ANQGSEA. This CDR3 has 14 amino acids. DNA for the CDR3: TGCAGCGTTGCGACAGGGGTGAGGACCGGGGAGCTGTTTTTT. This sequence encodes CSVATGVRTGELFF.

This chain links TRBV19 with TRBJ2-5; 9 bases align to TRBD1. The germline V gene has CDR1 LNHDA and CDR2 SQIVND (reference sequence). This CDR3 region has 17 residues. V lost 6 bases to trimming and J lost 1 base; unmatched junction nucleotides: 12. DNA for the CDR3: TGTGCCAGTAGCCTAAGAGGGGGACAGGGCGTCCAAGAGACCCAGTACTTC. Translated, it gives CASSLRGGQGVQETQYF.

V and J are TRBV4-2 and TRBJ2-3, with 8 bases that match TRBD2. Germline trimming cut 8 bases from V and 1 base from J; bases unmatched to any gene: 8. The CDR3 sequence is 15 residues long. CDR1 is LGHNA and CDR2 is YNFKEQ in the germline V gene. The CDR3 protein is CASLGAGGRTDTQYF. The DNA for the CDR3 is TGTGCCAGCCTCGGGGCGGGGGGCCGCACAGATACGCAGTATTTT.

This chain uses TRBV5-8 with TRBJ2-1, with TRBD2 as a possible D gene (5 bases). Between the trimmed V and J ends, which lost 6 bases and 1 base, there was a span of 11 bases. The CDR3 totals 14 residues. The V gene's germline CDR1 is SGHTS and CDR2 YDEGEE. The CDR3 protein is CASTLRVSYNEQFF. As DNA, the CDR3 is TGTGCCAGCACCCTGAGGGTTTCCTACAATGAGCAGTTCTTC.

The chain is built from TRBV5-1 and TRBJ2-1; 7 nucleotides align to TRBD2. The CDR3 runs to 17 residues. V lost 3 bases to trimming and J lost 0 bases; unmatched junction nucleotides: 9. In germline, CDR1 is SGHRS, CDR2 YFSETQ. The CDR3 is CASSSTSSGSSYNEQFF. CDR3 nucleotides: TGCGCCAGCAGCTCGACATCTAGCGGAAGCTCCTACAATGAGCAGTTCTTC.

The gene calls are TRBV2 and TRBJ1-2; 8 bases fit TRBD1. J lost 6 bases, V lost 2 bases, and 5 bases had no gene match. The CDR3 is 14 amino acids. Germline V gene sequence: CDR1 SNHLY, CDR2 FYNNEI. The CDR3 spells CASSERRGRDGYTF. Here the CDR3 DNA reads TGTGCCAGCAGTGAACGCAGGGGGCGTGATGGCTACACCTTC.

V usage is TRBV9 and J usage is TRBJ2-2; 10 nucleotides match TRBD2. The germline CDR1 and CDR2 sequences are SGDLS and YYNGEE. The CDR3 consists of 18 residues. V lost 0 bases, J lost 1 base, and 6 bases stayed unmatched. This CDR3 reads CASSVAASGRRNTGELFF. The CDR3 DNA is TGTGCCAGCAGCGTAGCTGCTAGCGGGAGAAGGAACACCGGGGAGCTGTTTTTT. The full variable domain, its missing parts supplied by reference TRBV9 and TRBJ2-2, is DSGVTQTPKHLITATGQRVTLRCSPRSGDLSVYWYQQSLDQGLQFLIQYYNGEERAKGNILERFSAQQFPDLHSELNLSSLELGDSALYFCASSVAASGRRNTGELFFGEGSRLTVL.

The V gene is TRBV10-3, the J gene TRBJ2-1, with TRBD2 matching over 7 bases. The CDR3 covers 14 residues. J lost 5 bases, V lost 3 bases, and 4 bases had no gene match. Germline CDR1 and CDR2: ENHRY and SYGVKD. CDR3 nucleotides: TGTGCCATCAGTGAAGCGGGGTTAAACAATGAGCAGTTCTTC. Residues: CAISEAGLNNEQFF.

The V call is TRBV6-5, the J call TRBJ1-2, with a weak D call TRBD1 (6 bases). Germline values: CDR1 MNHEY, CDR2 SVGAGI. The CDR3 has 13 residues. The V end was cut by 5 bases, the J end by 4 bases, with 11 bases between. CDR3 DNA sequence: TGTGCCAGCAGTCGAGACAGGTCCTATGGCTACACCTTC. This codes for CASSRDRSYGYTF.

The chain employs TRBV7-2 and TRBJ2-1; D might be TRBD2 (6 bases). This CDR3 spans 14 amino acids. With 1 base removed from V and 6 bases from J, the gap between germline ends came to 10 bases. Germline assignment: CDR1 SGHTA and CDR2 FQGNSA. The CDR3: CASSLDSGRNEQFF. The CDR3 nucleotides read TGTGCCAGCAGCTTAGATAGCGGCCGCAATGAGCAGTTCTTC.

CDR3 sequence reads: CAWTGQGNQPQHF. Written as DNA, the CDR3 is TGTGCCTGGACAGGACAGGGGAATCAGCCCCAGCATTTT. The chain joins TRBV30 to TRBJ1-5, with 9 positions matching TRBD1. Trimming removed 4 bases from V and 4 bases from J; junction bases left unmatched: 2. Per the germline V gene, CDR1 is GTSNPN and CDR2 is SVGIG (reference sequence). This CDR3 spans 13 amino acids.